This TCR beta chain was sequenced for a study of siplizumab effects on memory and regulatory T cells. Study conclusions and caveats: With siplizumab, Treg-derived clones averaged approximately 66% of mappable alloreactive CD4+ clones, versus approximately 29% in controls. In the presence of siplizumab, alloreactive sequences traceable to unstimulated CD4+ memory cells were significantly reduced. Roughly 75-95% of dividing CD4+ or CD8+ clones were without an attributable naive or memory phenotype.

Per sample, some 90,000 TCR templates were assayed. Data came from immunoSEQ multiplex PCR; TCRdb stores just in-frame clones and leaves some out. In the table there are tens of thousands of clones, 89% of which are singletons. This CDR3 is 16 amino acids long. Trimming pared 1 base from V and 2 bases from J, leaving 12 bases between. The germline CDR1 and CDR2 sequences are SGHRS and YFSETQ. Comment on this clone: Antigen specificity is unknown.

This sequence joins TRBV5-1 and TRBJ2-2; D is possibly TRBD1 (6 bases). This clonotype was sampled from a human donor in good health. The specimen sequenced was naive CD4+ T cells sorted from blood. The DNA for the CDR3 is TGCGCCAGCAGCTTGCACCGGGACACCAACACCGGGGAGCTGTTTTTT. Its translation: CASSLHRDTNTGELFF. Full variable domain (remainder filled in from reference TRBV5-1 and TRBJ2-2): KAGVTQTPRYLIKTRGQQVTLSCSPISGHRSVSWYQQTPGQGLQFLFEYFSETQRNKGNFPGRFSGRQFSNSRSEMNVSTLELGDSALYLCASSLHRDTNTGELFFGEGSRLTVL.